This T cell receptor (beta chain) was recovered during a study of T cells in Graves' hyperthyroidism and ophthalmopathy. Study-level points and caveats: The authors' 13 V-J model separated ophthalmopathy from stable hyperthyroidism. The majority of expanded thyroid clonotypes above 0.001 also appeared in blood.

Amplified regions were TCR beta CDR3 sequences from RNA transcripts. The TCR CDR3 was amplified in a first-round RT-PCR using the HTBI primer set. One entry per CDR3 protein, called by TCRdb with MiXCR from the multiplex PCR reads. This table has about 500,000 distinct CDR3 sequences, 46% appearing once. This clonotype was picked up many times. Its antigen is not identified. The CDR3 runs 8 residues. Per the germline V gene, CDR1 is SQVTM and CDR2 is ANQGSEA. Trimming removed 0 bases at V and 10 bases at J, with 0 bases between. Sequenced input: peripheral blood or thyroid tissue (not recorded which). The sequence was obtained from an adult woman with Graves' disease, either hyperthyroidism or ophthalmopathy (not recorded which). The genes are TRBV29-1 and TRBJ1-1; no definite D call. The CDR3, as DNA: TGCAGCGTTGAAGAAGCTTTCTTT. This translates into CSVEEAFF.